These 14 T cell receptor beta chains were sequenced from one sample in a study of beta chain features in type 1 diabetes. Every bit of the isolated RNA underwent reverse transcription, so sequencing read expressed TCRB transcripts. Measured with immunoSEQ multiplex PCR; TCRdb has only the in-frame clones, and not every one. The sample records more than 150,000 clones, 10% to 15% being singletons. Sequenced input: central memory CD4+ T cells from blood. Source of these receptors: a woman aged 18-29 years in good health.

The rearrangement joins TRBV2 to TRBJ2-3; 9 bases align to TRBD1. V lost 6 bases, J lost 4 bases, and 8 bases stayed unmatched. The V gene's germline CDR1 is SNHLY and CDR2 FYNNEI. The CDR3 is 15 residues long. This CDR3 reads CASRLRDRESDTQYF. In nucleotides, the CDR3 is TGTGCCAGCAGGCTCCGGGACAGGGAGTCAGATACGCAGTATTTT.

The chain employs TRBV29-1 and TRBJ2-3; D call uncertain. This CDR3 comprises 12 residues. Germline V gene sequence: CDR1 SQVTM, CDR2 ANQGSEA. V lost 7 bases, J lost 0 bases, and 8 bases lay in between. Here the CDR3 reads CSAKESTDTQYF. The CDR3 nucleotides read TGCAGCGCAAAGGAGAGCACAGATACGCAGTATTTT.

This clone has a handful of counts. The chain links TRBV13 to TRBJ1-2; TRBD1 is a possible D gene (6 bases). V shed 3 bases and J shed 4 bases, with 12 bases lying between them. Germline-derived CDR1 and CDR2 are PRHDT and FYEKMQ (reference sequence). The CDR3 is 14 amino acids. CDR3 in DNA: TGTGCCAGCAGCTTCAACAGGGTAACCTATGGCTACACCTTC. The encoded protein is CASSFNRVTYGYTF.

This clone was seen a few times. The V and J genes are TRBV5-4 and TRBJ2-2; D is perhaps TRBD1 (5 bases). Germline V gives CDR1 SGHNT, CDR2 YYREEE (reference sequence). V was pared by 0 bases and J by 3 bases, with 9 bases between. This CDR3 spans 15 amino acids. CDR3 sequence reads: CASSLAGRDTGELFF. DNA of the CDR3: TGTGCCAGCAGCTTGGCGGGCAGGGACACCGGGGAGCTGTTTTTT. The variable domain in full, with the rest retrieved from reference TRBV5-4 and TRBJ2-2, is ETGVTQSPTHLIKTRGQQVTLRCSSQSGHNTVSWYQQALGQGPQFIFQYYREEENGRGNFPPRFSGLQFPNYSSELNVNALELDDSALYLCASSLAGRDTGELFFGEGSRLTVL.

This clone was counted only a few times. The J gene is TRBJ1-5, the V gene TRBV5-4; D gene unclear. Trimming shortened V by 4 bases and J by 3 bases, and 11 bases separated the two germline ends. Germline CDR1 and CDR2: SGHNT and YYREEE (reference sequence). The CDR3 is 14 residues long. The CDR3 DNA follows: TGTGCCAGCAGCCCGGGAGGGCCCAATCAGCCCCAGCATTTT. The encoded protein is CASSPGGPNQPQHF.

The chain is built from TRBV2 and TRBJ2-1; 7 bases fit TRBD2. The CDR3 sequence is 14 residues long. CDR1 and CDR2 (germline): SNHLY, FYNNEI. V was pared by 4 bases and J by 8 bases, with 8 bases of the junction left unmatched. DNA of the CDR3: TGTGCCAGCAGTGTAAGGGAGGGGTGGGATGAGCAGTTCTTC. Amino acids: CASSVREGWDEQFF.

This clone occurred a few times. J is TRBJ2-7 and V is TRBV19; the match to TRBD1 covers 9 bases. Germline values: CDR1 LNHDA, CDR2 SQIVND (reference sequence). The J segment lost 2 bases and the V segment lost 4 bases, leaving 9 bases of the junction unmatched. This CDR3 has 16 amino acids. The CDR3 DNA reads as TGTGCCAGTAGTAGAGACTGGACAGGGGCCACCTACGAGCAGTACTTC. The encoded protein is CASSRDWTGATYEQYF.

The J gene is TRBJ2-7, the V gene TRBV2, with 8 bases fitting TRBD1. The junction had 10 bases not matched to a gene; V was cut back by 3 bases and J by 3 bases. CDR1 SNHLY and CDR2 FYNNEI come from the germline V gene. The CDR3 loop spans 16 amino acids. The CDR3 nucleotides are TGTGCCAGCAGTGACTGGACAGGGTCAGGTGACTACGAGCAGTACTTC. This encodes CASSDWTGSGDYEQYF.

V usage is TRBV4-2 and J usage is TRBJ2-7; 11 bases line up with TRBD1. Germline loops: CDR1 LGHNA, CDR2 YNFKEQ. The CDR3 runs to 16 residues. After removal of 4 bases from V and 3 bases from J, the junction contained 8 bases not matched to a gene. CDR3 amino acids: CASSLQPGQGGYEQYF. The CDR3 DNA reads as TGTGCCAGCAGCCTCCAGCCGGGACAGGGGGGCTACGAGCAGTACTTC.

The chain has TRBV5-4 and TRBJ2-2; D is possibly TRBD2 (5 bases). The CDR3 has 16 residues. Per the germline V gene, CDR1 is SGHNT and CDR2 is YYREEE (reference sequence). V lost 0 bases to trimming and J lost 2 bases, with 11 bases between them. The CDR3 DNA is TGTGCCAGCAGCTTGGGCAGCGGATTCAACACCGGGGAGCTGTTTTTT. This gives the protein CASSLGSGFNTGELFF.

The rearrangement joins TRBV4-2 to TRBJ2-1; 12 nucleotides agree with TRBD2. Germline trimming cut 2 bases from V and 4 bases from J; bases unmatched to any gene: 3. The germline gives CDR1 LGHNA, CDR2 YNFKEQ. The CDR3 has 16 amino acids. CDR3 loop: CASSQIGTSGYNEQFF. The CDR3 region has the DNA TGTGCCAGCAGCCAAATCGGGACTAGCGGGTACAATGAGCAGTTCTTC.

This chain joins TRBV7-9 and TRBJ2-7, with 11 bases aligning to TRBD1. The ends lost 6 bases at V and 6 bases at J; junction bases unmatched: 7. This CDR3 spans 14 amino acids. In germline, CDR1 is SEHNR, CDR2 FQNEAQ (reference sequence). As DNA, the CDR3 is TGTGCCAGCAGTCGGGACAGGGGGTCAGGCGAGCAGTACTTC. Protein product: CASSRDRGSGEQYF.

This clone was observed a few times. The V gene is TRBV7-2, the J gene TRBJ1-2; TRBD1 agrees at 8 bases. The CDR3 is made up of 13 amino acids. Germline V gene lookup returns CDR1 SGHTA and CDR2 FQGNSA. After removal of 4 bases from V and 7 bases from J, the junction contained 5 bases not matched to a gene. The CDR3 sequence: CASSSTRGPGYTF. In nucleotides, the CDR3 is TGTGCCAGCAGCTCTACCAGGGGGCCTGGCTACACCTTC.

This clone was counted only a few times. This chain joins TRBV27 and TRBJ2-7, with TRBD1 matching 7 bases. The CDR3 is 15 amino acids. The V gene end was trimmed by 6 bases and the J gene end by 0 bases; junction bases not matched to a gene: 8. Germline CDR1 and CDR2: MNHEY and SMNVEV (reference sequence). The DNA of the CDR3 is TGTGCCAGCAGACCCCAGGGGGTAAGCTCCTACGAGCAGTACTTC. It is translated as CASRPQGVSSYEQYF.